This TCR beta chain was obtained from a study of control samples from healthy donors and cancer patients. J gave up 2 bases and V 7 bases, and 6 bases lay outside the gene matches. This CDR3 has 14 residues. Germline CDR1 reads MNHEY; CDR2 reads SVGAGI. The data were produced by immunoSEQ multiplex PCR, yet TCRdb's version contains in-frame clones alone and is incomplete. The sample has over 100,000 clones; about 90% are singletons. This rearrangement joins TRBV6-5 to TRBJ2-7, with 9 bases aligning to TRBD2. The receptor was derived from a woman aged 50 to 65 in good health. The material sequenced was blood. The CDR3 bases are TGTGCCAGCACGAAGGCTAGCGGGACCTACGAGCAGTACTTC. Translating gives CASTKASGTYEQYF.